These 9 T cell receptor beta chains originate from one sample sequenced in a study of T cells in Graves' hyperthyroidism and ophthalmopathy. RNA transcripts were the template for amplifying TCR beta CDR3 regions. In the first-round RT-PCR of the TCR CDR3, the HTBI primer set was used. TCRdb itself ran the multiplex PCR reads through MiXCR, one entry per CDR3 protein. The sample yields around 700,000 distinct CDR3 sequences, over 35% seen once. The sample taken for sequencing was blood. The receptor source for this set is a woman in her 40s with Graves' hyperthyroidism.

A note on this clonotype: With a much larger clone just one base away, this may be a read error. Lacking the conserved final phenylalanine or tryptophan, this CDR3 likely reflects a read error. The rearrangement uses TRBV20-1 and TRBJ2-5; a possible D gene is TRBD1 (7 bases). This CDR3 contains 13 residues. The V gene's germline CDR1 is DFQATT and CDR2 SNEGSKA (reference sequence). V lost 7 bases, J lost 4 bases, and 16 bases lay in between. CDR3 loop: CSVTRQGGETQYL. The DNA for the CDR3 is TGCAGTGTGACCCGACAGGGAGGAGAGACCCAGTACTTA.

This clonotype was recorded many times. The chain recombines TRBV29-1 with TRBJ2-7; TRBD1 matches 10 bases. Germline V gene sequence: CDR1 SQVTM, CDR2 ANQGSEA. The CDR3 runs 15 residues. With V trimmed by 7 bases and J by 3 bases, 12 bases remained unmatched. The CDR3 spells CSAQLWTGGNYEQYF. DNA for the CDR3: TGCAGCGCGCAACTATGGACAGGGGGTAACTACGAGCAGTACTTC.

The rearrangement joins TRBV6-1 to TRBJ1-4; TRBD1 might be the D (5 bases). Per germline, CDR1 MNHNS and CDR2 SASEGT. Trimming removed 6 bases from V and 5 bases from J, with 13 bases in between. The CDR3 has 14 amino acids. Written as DNA, the CDR3 is TGTGCCAGCAGCCCTGTCAGGGACAATGAAAAACTGTTTTTT. Its protein product is CASSPVRDNEKLFF.

This chain uses TRBV20-1 with TRBJ1-2; 12 bases agree with TRBD1. Germline trimming cut 6 bases from V and 8 bases from J; bases unmatched to any gene: 7. CDR3 length: 13 residues. CDR1 DFQATT and CDR2 SNEGSKA come from the germline V gene (reference sequence). In DNA, the CDR3 is TGCAGTGCGGGGGGACAGGGGGCATGGGGCTACACCTTC. It yields the protein CSAGGQGAWGYTF.

J is TRBJ1-4 and V is TRBV19, with D possibly matching TRBD1 (6 bases). The CDR3 spans 12 residues. V gave up 6 bases and J gave up 8 bases, with 10 bases separating them. Germline lookup yields CDR1 LNHDA and CDR2 SQIVND (reference sequence). The DNA of the CDR3 is TGTGCCAGTAGGGACAGAGGGGAAAAACTGTTTTTT. It specifies CASRDRGEKLFF.

The V call is TRBV7-2, the J call TRBJ2-5; 7 nucleotides line up with TRBD2. The germline gives CDR1 SGHTA, CDR2 FQGNSA. The CDR3 covers 15 residues. The V segment lost 5 bases and the J segment 1 base; nucleotides outside the gene matches: 7. The CDR3 loop reads CASSPSWGGQETQYF. The CDR3 DNA follows: TGTGCCAGCAGCCCCTCTTGGGGGGGCCAAGAGACCCAGTACTTC.

This clonotype is a singleton in its sample. V is TRBV7-2 and J is TRBJ2-7, with D tentatively TRBD2 (7 bases). The CDR3 is 12 amino acids. Trimming removed 5 bases at V and 6 bases at J, with 11 bases between. The germline V gene has CDR1 SGHTA and CDR2 FQGNSA. CDR3 sequence (DNA): TGTGCCAGCAGCGGGGGGGCTCTCGAGCAGTACTTC. The encoded protein is CASSGGALEQYF.

Ten or more counts support this clonotype. This chain connects TRBV10-3 to TRBJ1-2; maybe TRBD1 (6 bases). CDR1 is ENHRY and CDR2 is SYGVKD in the germline V gene. The CDR3 is 16 amino acids. The V gene lost 6 bases and the J gene lost 5 bases, with 22 bases spanning the gap. The CDR3, as DNA: TGTGCCATCAGCCCAGGGCAGGGGACGGGGGTTTATGGCTACACCTTC. As protein: CAISPGQGTGVYGYTF.

This clonotype was observed at least ten times. The DNA of the CDR3 is TGTGCCAGCAGCTTTGGGGAAACTCAGGCCTATGGCTACACCTTC. It is translated as CASSFGETQAYGYTF. V is TRBV5-4 and J is TRBJ1-2; D gene unclear. This CDR3 has 15 residues. Trimming removed 2 bases from V and 4 bases from J, with 15 bases in between. CDR1 and CDR2 from the germline V gene are SGHNT and YYREEE (reference sequence).